What follows are 26 T cell receptor beta chains derived from one specimen sequenced in a study of high-grade serous ovarian cancer treatment subgroups. Tumor samples were taken before definitive surgery or chemotherapy. Data came from immunoSEQ multiplex PCR; TCRdb stores just in-frame clones and leaves some out. The data contain over 9,000 clones, around 86% of them singletons. The sequencing input was tumor tissue. The receptors come from a human donor with high-grade serous ovarian cancer.

The chain uses TRBV11-3 and TRBJ2-7, with 7 bases identical to TRBD2. This CDR3 has 16 residues. The germline CDR1 and CDR2 sequences are SGHNT and YENEEA. V was clipped by 5 bases and J by 2 bases; unmatched bases: 12. The DNA of the CDR3 is TGTGCCAGCAGCCCCCGGGGAGGGAGTCCCCCCTACGAGCAGTACTTC. As protein: CASSPRGGSPPYEQYF.

The chain combines TRBV14 with TRBJ2-1; tentative D call: TRBD2 (6 bases). Trimming left V 4 bases short and J 0 bases short, with 16 bases between. There are 17 residues in the CDR3. In germline, CDR1 is SGHDN, CDR2 FVKESK. CDR3 amino acids: CASSRITSRLSYNEQFF. The CDR3 nucleotides read TGTGCCAGCAGCCGAATCACTAGCCGCCTCTCCTACAATGAGCAGTTCTTC.

The rearrangement links TRBV14 to TRBJ1-2; 8 bases match TRBD1. Unmatched junction bases numbered 13, after V lost 4 bases and J lost 6 bases. The CDR3 contains 16 residues. Germline assignment: CDR1 SGHDN and CDR2 FVKESK. The CDR3 sequence is CASSLLGTGLTDGYTF. The CDR3 region has the DNA TGTGCCAGCAGCCTCCTTGGGACAGGACTTACTGATGGCTACACCTTC.

CDR3 region: CASSGSGSAKNIQYF. The CDR3 DNA is TGTGCCAGCAGTGGGAGCGGGAGTGCCAAAAACATTCAGTACTTC. This rearrangement joins TRBV5-6 to TRBJ2-4; 8 nucleotides agree with TRBD2. This CDR3 spans 15 amino acids. Per the germline V gene, CDR1 is SGHDT and CDR2 is YYEEEE. V lost 5 bases and J lost 1; bases outside the gene matches: 5.

The chain joins TRBV18 to TRBJ2-5, with 9 bases matching TRBD2. CDR1 and CDR2 from the germline V gene are KGHSH and LQKENI. The CDR3 is made up of 14 amino acids. The V segment lost 6 bases and the J segment 3 bases; nucleotides outside the gene matches: 5. The CDR3 sequence is CASSSGLAKETQYF. As DNA, the CDR3 is TGTGCCAGCTCTTCGGGACTAGCAAAAGAGACCCAGTACTTC. The full variable domain, its missing parts supplied by reference TRBV18 and TRBJ2-5, is NAGVMQNPRHLVRRRGQEARLRCSPMKGHSHVYWYRQLPEEGLKFMVYLQKENIIDESGMPKERFSAEFPKEGPSILRIQQVVRGDSAAYFCASSSGLAKETQYFGPGTRLLVL.

This chain connects TRBV12-5 to TRBJ2-3; D gene uncertain. Germline V gene data show CDR1 as LGHNT and CDR2 as FRNRAP. Trimming removed 6 bases from V and 6 bases from J, with 7 bases in between. This CDR3 contains 11 residues. CDR3 in amino acids: CASGLRDTQYF. The CDR3 coding sequence is TGTGCTAGTGGCCTAAGGGATACGCAGTATTTT.

The V gene is TRBV7-9, the J gene TRBJ2-3; 7 positions agree with TRBD2. Per the germline V gene, CDR1 is SEHNR and CDR2 is FQNEAQ (reference sequence). The CDR3 contains 17 residues. The V and J ends lost 4 bases and 1 base, in that order; junction bases with no gene match: 11. The CDR3 is CASSSPLGGSRTDTQYF. The CDR3 bases are TGTGCCAGCAGCTCCCCTCTGGGAGGGTCCCGCACAGATACGCAGTATTTT.

V usage is TRBV6-5 and J usage is TRBJ2-7; 13 bases map to TRBD2. CDR3 length: 13 residues. Losses at the gene ends were 9 bases for V and 3 bases for J; bases not matched to a gene: 2. Looked up from germline, CDR1 is MNHEY and CDR2 is SVGAGI. The CDR3 sequence: CARGTSGIYEQYF. In nucleotides, the CDR3 is TGTGCCAGGGGGACTAGCGGGATCTACGAGCAGTACTTC.

The V gene is TRBV28, the J gene TRBJ1-2; 8 nucleotides agree with TRBD1. V gave up 3 bases and J gave up 0 bases; unmatched junction bases: 3. The CDR3 runs to 15 residues. Germline assignment: CDR1 MDHEN and CDR2 SYDVKM. CDR3 in DNA: TGTGCCAGCAGTTTCCCGGACAGGGCTAACTATGGCTACACCTTC. Encoded protein: CASSFPDRANYGYTF.

The genes are TRBV12-5 and TRBJ2-2, with 10 bases that match TRBD1. The CDR3 has 16 residues. CDR1 LGHNT and CDR2 FRNRAP come from the germline V gene. V shed 3 bases, J shed 8 bases, and the junction held 9 bases outside the gene matches. CDR3 DNA: TGTGCTAGTGGTTTTTCCGGGACAGGGGATTTTGGGGAGCTGTTTTTT. The encoded protein is CASGFSGTGDFGELFF.

V is TRBV11-2 and J is TRBJ2-7; D is undetermined. The germline V gene encodes CDR1 SGHAT and CDR2 FQNNGV. CDR3 length: 11 residues. Trimming shortened V by 6 bases and J by 8 bases, and 11 bases separated the two germline ends. The CDR3 here is CASSEGVKQYF. The DNA for the CDR3 is TGTGCCAGCAGTGAAGGAGTGAAGCAGTACTTC. Full variable domain (remainder filled in from reference TRBV11-2 and TRBJ2-7): EAGVAQSPRYKIIEKRQSVAFWCNPISGHATLYWYQQILGQGPKLLIQFQNNGVVDDSQLPKDRFSAERLKGVDSTLKIQPAKLEDSAVYLCASSEGVKQYFGPGTRLTVT.

V is TRBV9 and J is TRBJ2-1; 9 nucleotides line up with TRBD2. CDR1 is SGDLS and CDR2 is YYNGEE in the germline V gene. V was pared by 4 bases and J by 10 bases, with 18 bases of the junction left unmatched. The CDR3 spans 17 residues. This chain's CDR3 is CASSLWGAGGPPREQFF. For the CDR3, the DNA is TGTGCCAGCAGCCTCTGGGGAGCGGGAGGCCCCCCACGGGAGCAGTTCTTC.

CDR3 sequence reads: CASSHILSGRGDEQFF. As DNA, the CDR3 is TGTGCCAGCAGCCATATCCTTAGCGGGAGAGGCGATGAGCAGTTCTTC. The chain has TRBV4-2 and TRBJ2-1; 9 bases align to TRBD2. The CDR3 consists of 16 residues. Germline V gene sequence: CDR1 LGHNA, CDR2 YNFKEQ. Losses at the gene ends were 3 bases for V and 8 bases for J; bases not matched to a gene: 11.

There are a few counts of this clone. The V gene is TRBV7-9, the J gene TRBJ1-1; D is unresolved. V was cut by 1 base and J by 5 bases, with 11 bases left in between. CDR1 is SEHNR and CDR2 is FQNEAQ in the germline V gene (reference sequence). The CDR3 has 14 residues. The CDR3 here is CASSLGGEATEAFF. In nucleotides, the CDR3 is TGTGCCAGCAGCTTAGGCGGGGAGGCAACTGAAGCTTTCTTT.

This chain connects TRBV5-5 to TRBJ2-2; TRBD1 aligns across 9 bases. CDR1 is SGHKS and CDR2 is YYEKEE in the germline V gene (reference sequence). The CDR3 contains 15 residues. Trimming removed 1 base from V and 5 bases from J; junction bases left unmatched: 3. In DNA form, the CDR3 reads TGTGCCAGCAGCTTGCGGACAGGGGAAACCGGGGAGCTGTTTTTT. As protein: CASSLRTGETGELFF.

The chain carries TRBV28 and TRBJ2-5; no reliable D call. The CDR3 is made up of 13 amino acids. Between the trimmed V and J ends, which lost 9 bases and 1 base, there was a span of 12 bases. The germline CDR1 and CDR2 sequences are MDHEN and SYDVKM. CDR3 protein: CASRAVLQETQYF. In DNA, the CDR3 is TGTGCCAGTCGGGCGGTACTCCAAGAGACCCAGTACTTC.

The chain is built from TRBV28 and TRBJ2-7; D possibly corresponds to TRBD1 (5 bases). The germline gives CDR1 MDHEN, CDR2 SYDVKM. The V end was cut by 4 bases, the J end by 0 bases, with 16 bases between. This CDR3 is 16 amino acids long. The DNA for the CDR3 is TGTGCCAGCAGTTCCCCGACAGCGAAGGGCTCCTACGAGCAGTACTTC. Amino acids: CASSSPTAKGSYEQYF.

This clone showed up just a few times. The chain links TRBV25-1 to TRBJ1-1; the D is unclear. Germline assignment: CDR1 MGHDK and CDR2 SYGVNS. There are 13 residues in the CDR3. Trimming removed 3 bases from V and 1 base from J, with 6 bases in between. CDR3 nucleotides: TGTGCCAGCAGTGAGGTGGGGAACACTGAAGCTTTCTTT. It specifies CASSEVGNTEAFF.

The rearrangement joins TRBV9 to TRBJ2-7; 8 bases map to TRBD1. CDR1 SGDLS and CDR2 YYNGEE come from the germline V gene. The CDR3 is made up of 14 amino acids. V lost 4 bases, J lost 6 bases, and 9 bases stayed unmatched. The chain's CDR3 is CASSTGQGLGEQYF. CDR3 nucleotide sequence: TGTGCCAGCAGCACCGGACAGGGTTTGGGCGAGCAGTACTTC.

This rearrangement joins TRBV18 to TRBJ1-4; TRBD1 agrees at 9 bases. Germline V gene sequence: CDR1 KGHSH, CDR2 LQKENI. The V gene end was trimmed by 4 bases and the J gene end by 7 bases; junction bases not matched to a gene: 1. This CDR3 has 13 residues. The CDR3 reads CASSLGQGEKLFF. CDR3 DNA sequence: TGTGCCAGCTCACTGGGACAGGGTGAAAAACTGTTTTTT.

This clone was recorded once. The chain joins TRBV6-1 to TRBJ1-3, with D unclear. Germline V gene lookup returns CDR1 MNHNS and CDR2 SASEGT. This CDR3 region has 13 residues. Trimming shortened V by 7 bases and J by 2 bases, and 9 bases separated the two germline ends. The chain's CDR3 is CASKESAGNTIYF. CDR3 nucleotide sequence: TGTGCCAGCAAGGAGTCAGCTGGAAACACCATATATTTT.

The V and J genes are TRBV19 and TRBJ2-7; 7 bases line up with TRBD1. The CDR3 has 15 residues. After removal of 4 bases from V and 0 bases from J, the junction contained 6 bases not matched to a gene. Germline V gives CDR1 LNHDA, CDR2 SQIVND (reference sequence). CDR3 loop: CASSRDRASSYEQYF. CDR3 nucleotides: TGTGCCAGTAGTAGAGACAGGGCGAGCTCCTACGAGCAGTACTTC.

The J gene is TRBJ1-4, the V gene TRBV5-1; D unresolved. Trimming shortened V by 1 base and J by 7 bases, and 14 bases separated the two germline ends. This CDR3 contains 15 residues. CDR1 and CDR2 from the germline V gene are SGHRS and YFSETQ. The DNA of the CDR3 is TGCGCCAGCAGCTTGAAGAGGGAGGTGGGTGAAAAACTGTTTTTT. It encodes CASSLKREVGEKLFF.

This clone was observed a single time. This chain links TRBV2 with TRBJ2-7, with 10 positions matching TRBD2. Germline-derived CDR1 and CDR2 are SNHLY and FYNNEI. The length of the CDR3 is 13 residues. The J segment lost 7 bases and the V segment lost 5 bases, leaving 5 bases of the junction unmatched. CDR3 sequence: CASSPGLASEQYF. DNA of the CDR3: TGTGCCAGCAGTCCGGGACTAGCGAGTGAGCAGTACTTC.

The chain joins TRBV6-6 to TRBJ2-5; perhaps D is TRBD1 or TRBD2 (6 bases each). The end of the DNA aligns better with TRBJ2-7, so the J call may be wrong. CDR3 length: 16 residues. Germline V gene sequence: CDR1 MNHNY, CDR2 SVGAGI (reference sequence). The DNA for the CDR3 is TGTGCCAGCAGTTACAATTACGGGGCAGGGGAGGACGAGCAGTACTTC. Protein product: CASSYNYGAGEDEQYF.

The chain joins TRBV27 to TRBJ2-6; D possibly corresponds to TRBD1 (5 bases). The V end was cut by 2 bases, the J end by 0 bases, with 8 bases between. Germline CDR1 is MNHEY and CDR2 is SMNVEV (reference sequence). This CDR3 is 16 amino acids long. Written as DNA, the CDR3 is TGTGCCAGCAGTTTAAGGGGTCTCTCTGGGGCCAACGTCCTGACTTTC. Its protein product is CASSLRGLSGANVLTF. Based on the CDR3 plus reference TRBV27 and TRBJ2-6, the full variable domain is EAQVTQNPRYLITVTGKKLTVTCSQNMNHEYMSWYRQDPGLGLRQIYYSMNVEVTDKGDVPEGYKVSRKEKRNFPLILESPSPNQTSLYFCASSLRGLSGANVLTFGAGSRLTVL.